These 13 T cell receptor beta chains originate from one sample sequenced in a study of early T cells in non-severe SARS-CoV-2 infection. TCRdb analysed the 5' RACE reads with MiXCR anew, one entry per CDR3 protein. The data contain roughly 51,000 distinct CDR3 sequences, around 10% of them seen just once; the ten biggest clones take up roughly 8.7%. Source material: whole blood. All receptors derive from an adult who was a healthcare worker with PCR-confirmed SARS-CoV-2 infection or an uninfected control (not recorded which).

This clonotype qualifies as medium-sized. This rearrangement joins TRBV20-1 to TRBJ1-5, with 8 bases identical to TRBD1. This CDR3 contains 14 residues. CDR1 and CDR2 (germline): DFQATT, SNEGSKA (reference sequence). Trimming at V came to 6 bases and at J to 0 bases, leaving 4 bases not matched to a gene. CDR3 protein: CSAGQAHSNQPQHF. The DNA for the CDR3 is TGCAGTGCGGGACAGGCACATAGCAATCAGCCCCAGCATTTT.

This clonotype was counted many times. This chain links TRBV20-1 with TRBJ2-7; D is perhaps TRBD1 (5 bases). The germline V gene encodes CDR1 DFQATT and CDR2 SNEGSKA (reference sequence). CDR3 length: 12 amino acids. With 0 bases removed from V and 4 bases from J, the gap between germline ends came to 7 bases. CDR3 coding DNA: TGCAGTGCTAGAGATCAGGGATACGAGCAGTACTTC. Translating it yields CSARDQGYEQYF.

This sequence joins TRBV19 and TRBJ1-5; D remains ambiguous. The CDR3 runs 15 residues. Germline V gives CDR1 LNHDA, CDR2 SQIVND (reference sequence). Trimming stripped 3 bases from V and 0 bases from J, with 9 bases between. CDR3 residues: CASSIEGYSNQPQHF. For the CDR3, the DNA is TGTGCCAGTAGTATTGAGGGTTATAGCAATCAGCCCCAGCATTTT.

This clonotype was recorded many times. This chain uses TRBV12-3 or TRBV12-4 with TRBJ1-1, with 7 bases that match TRBD1. The CDR3 runs to 15 residues. Trimming at V came to 6 bases and at J to 1 base, leaving 8 bases not matched to a gene. The CDR3 region has the DNA TGTGCCAGCAGCCACCTGGGACAGACGAACACTGAAGCTTTCTTT. It translates to CASSHLGQTNTEAFF.

This clonotype was counted at least ten times. J is TRBJ2-7 and V is TRBV7-8; the match to TRBD2 covers 11 bases. Germline V gene sequence: CDR1 SGHVS, CDR2 FQNEAQ. The CDR3 spans 15 residues. J gave up 6 bases and V 5 bases, and 9 bases lay outside the gene matches. CDR3 in DNA: TGTGCCAGCAGCGCAACTAGCGGGAGACACTCCGAGCAGTACTTC. Protein: CASSATSGRHSEQYF.

The J gene is TRBJ2-1, the V gene TRBV7-8; weak D call: TRBD1 (5 bases). V lost 5 bases and J lost 15, with 14 bases in between. CDR3 size: 11 residues. Germline V gene sequence: CDR1 SGHVS, CDR2 FQNEAQ. The CDR3 spells CASSRGQDRFF. The DNA for the CDR3 is TGTGCCAGCAGCCGCGGACAAGATAGGTTCTTC.

CDR3 residues: CASSWQTSTDTQYF. The CDR3 nucleotides are TGTGCCAGCAGTTGGCAGACTAGCACAGATACGCAGTATTTT. The chain couples TRBV6-5 to TRBJ2-3; D is undetermined. This CDR3 contains 14 residues. Germline CDR1 reads MNHEY; CDR2 reads SVGAGI. V lost 4 bases, J lost 0 bases, and 8 bases lay in between.

The sample holds many counts of this clonotype. The rearrangement links TRBV7-9 to TRBJ2-1, with TRBD2 matching over 8 bases. The CDR3 consists of 14 residues. Germline loops: CDR1 SEHNR, CDR2 FQNEAQ (reference sequence). The V and J ends lost 4 bases and 6 bases, in that order; junction bases with no gene match: 5. This CDR3 reads CASSSWTSINEQFF. In DNA, the CDR3 is TGTGCCAGCAGCTCTTGGACTAGCATCAATGAGCAGTTCTTC.

This clonotype was seen a handful of times. The gene calls are TRBV2 and TRBJ2-7; TRBD2 aligns across 13 bases. CDR3 length: 16 amino acids. V was pared by 6 bases and J by 5 bases, with 10 bases of the junction left unmatched. The germline V gene has CDR1 SNHLY and CDR2 FYNNEI. This CDR3 reads CASSLTRGTSGNEQYF. The CDR3 region has the DNA TGTGCCAGCAGCCTAACCAGGGGGACTAGCGGGAACGAGCAGTACTTC.

This chain joins TRBV2 and TRBJ1-5; D remains unclear. This CDR3 has 13 residues. Germline V CDR1 and CDR2: SNHLY, FYNNEI. The V end was cut by 7 bases, the J end by 1 base, with 8 bases between. Written as DNA, the CDR3 is TGTGCCAGCACGACGGAAAGCAATCAGCCCCAGCATTTT. Its protein is CASTTESNQPQHF.

In this sample, this clonotype turned up a few times. The chain has TRBV27 and TRBJ2-1; perhaps D is TRBD1 or TRBD2 (5 bases each). Germline V lookup: CDR1 MNHEY, CDR2 SMNVEV (reference sequence). The V gene lost 3 bases and the J gene lost 6 bases, with 12 bases spanning the gap. The CDR3 has 14 residues. The CDR3: CASSFGGVFNEQFF. CDR3 DNA sequence: TGTGCCAGCAGTTTTGGGGGAGTGTTCAATGAGCAGTTCTTC.

At least ten counts were recorded for this clonotype. V usage is TRBV12-3 or TRBV12-4 and J usage is TRBJ2-7; D may be TRBD2 (6 bases). V lost 3 bases and J 6 bases, leaving 9 bases between the germline ends. The CDR3 covers 12 residues. In DNA form, the CDR3 reads TGTGCCAGCAGTTTTGGAGGGACCGAGCAGTACTTC. This translates into CASSFGGTEQYF.

Only a few counts were recorded for this clonotype. The CDR3 loop is CASSPLAGGPLDNEQFF. The CDR3 coding sequence is TGTGCCAGCAGCCCCCTAGCGGGAGGGCCCCTAGACAATGAGCAGTTCTTC. The chain uses TRBV6-6 and TRBJ2-1; 12 nucleotides match TRBD2. The J segment lost 5 bases and the V segment lost 6 bases, leaving 11 bases of the junction unmatched. CDR3 length: 17 residues. Germline V gene sequence: CDR1 MNHNY, CDR2 SVGAGI (reference sequence).